The 17 T cell receptor beta chains given below trace back to one sample, sequenced in a study of regulatory T cells in long-lasting Graves disease. Time point noted: newly diagnosed GD, antithyroid drugs for less than 3 months. PBMC RNA served as the TCR library source. Assembly of TCR beta libraries relied on iRepertoire HTBI primers together with Arm-PCR of CDR3 regions. Via MiXCR, TCRdb re-called the multiplex PCR reads, giving one row per CDR3 protein. Among 550,000 or so distinct CDR3 sequences listed, around 13% were seen once. The same specimen was also included in a second study, on T cells in Graves' hyperthyroidism and ophthalmopathy.

The sample in question was peripheral blood mononuclear cells (PBMCs), obtained at new diagnosis, from a patient treated with antithyroid drugs. These receptors were obtained from a woman aged 25 to 45 with Graves disease.

This clonotype was counted ten times or more. The rearrangement links TRBV28 to TRBJ1-1; no clear D gene. Between the trimmed V and J ends, which lost 6 bases and 1 base, there was a span of 6 bases. From germline, CDR1 is MDHEN and CDR2 SYDVKM. CDR3 size: 12 residues. The CDR3 nucleotides read TGTGCCAGCAGGTGGCCGAACACTGAAGCTTTCTTT. It codes for CASRWPNTEAFF.

This clonotype was detected only a few times. The V gene is TRBV7-9, the J gene TRBJ2-7; 10 bases fit TRBD1. Germline V gene sequence: CDR1 SEHNR, CDR2 FQNEAQ (reference sequence). The V gene end was trimmed by 2 bases and the J gene end by 5 bases; junction bases not matched to a gene: 9. The CDR3 length is 16 residues. CDR3 protein: CASSLPPGQGRDEQYF. The CDR3 bases are TGTGCCAGCAGCTTACCTCCGGGACAGGGGAGGGACGAGCAGTACTTC. The whole variable domain, filled in from reference TRBV7-9 and TRBJ2-7, reads DTGVSQNPRHKITKRGQNVTFRCDPISEHNRLYWYRQTLGQGPEFLTYFQNEAQLEKSRLLSDRFSAERPKGSFSTLEIQRTEQGDSAMYLCASSLPPGQGRDEQYFGPGTRLTVT.

This clonotype showed up many times. The CDR3 here is CASSNRGSLYQPQHF. In DNA, the CDR3 is TGTGCCAGCAGCAACAGGGGTTCCCTTTATCAGCCCCAGCATTTT. J is TRBJ1-5 and V is TRBV6-2 or TRBV6-3, with 7 bases lining up with TRBD1. Germline V gene data show CDR1 as MNHEY and CDR2 as SVGEGT. J gave up 5 bases and V 6 bases, and 10 bases lay outside the gene matches. This CDR3 is built from 15 residues.

This clonotype was seen at least ten times. The V and J genes are TRBV19 and TRBJ2-1, with 9 bases aligning to TRBD2. The germline V gene encodes CDR1 LNHDA and CDR2 SQIVND (reference sequence). CDR3 size: 16 residues. The V gene end was trimmed by 1 base and the J gene end by 9 bases; junction bases not matched to a gene: 10. In nucleotides, the CDR3 is TGTGCCAGTAGTATAGCGGGCGGGAGGGCCGAGGGTGAGCAGTTCTTC. Residues: CASSIAGGRAEGEQFF.

This clonotype was detected many times. The rearrangement links TRBV7-9 to TRBJ2-1; no clear D. CDR1 SEHNR and CDR2 FQNEAQ come from the germline V gene (reference sequence). Trimming stripped 5 bases from V and 8 bases from J, with 19 bases between. The CDR3 is 15 amino acids. The CDR3 region is CASSNKGLLGYEQFF. The CDR3 DNA sequence: TGTGCCAGCAGCAACAAGGGATTGCTGGGGTATGAGCAGTTCTTC. Combining the CDR3 with reference TRBV7-9 and TRBJ2-1 gives the whole variable domain DTGVSQNPRHKITKRGQNVTFRCDPISEHNRLYWYRQTLGQGPEFLTYFQNEAQLEKSRLLSDRFSAERPKGSFSTLEIQRTEQGDSAMYLCASSNKGLLGYEQFFGPGTRLTVL.

In its sample, this clonotype was seen many times. The chain employs TRBV28 and TRBJ2-7; D is uncertain. Trimming pared 5 bases from V and 3 bases from J, leaving 8 bases between. The germline V gene has CDR1 MDHEN and CDR2 SYDVKM. The CDR3 sequence is 12 residues long. CDR3 region: CASSPLFYEQYF. In DNA, the CDR3 is TGTGCCAGCAGTCCCCTGTTCTACGAGCAGTACTTC.

V is TRBV27 and J is TRBJ2-1; D is ambiguous. Trimming stripped 0 bases from V and 4 bases from J, with 10 bases between. CDR1 MNHEY and CDR2 SMNVEV come from the germline V gene (reference sequence). This CDR3 has 15 amino acids. CDR3 residues: CASSLSPLGYNEQFF. The CDR3 DNA reads as TGTGCCAGCAGTTTATCCCCCTTAGGGTACAATGAGCAGTTCTTC.

There are many counts of this clonotype. This chain links TRBV20-1 with TRBJ1-6; no clear D. Between the trimmed V and J ends, which lost 2 bases and 8 bases, there was a span of 10 bases. The CDR3 extends over 13 amino acids. Germline V gene data show CDR1 as DFQATT and CDR2 as SNEGSKA (reference sequence). The CDR3: CSARIGSYSPLHF. Written as DNA, the CDR3 is TGCAGTGCTAGAATCGGGTCCTATTCACCCCTCCACTTT.

This clonotype was detected ten times or more. This chain joins TRBV2 and TRBJ1-1, with 7 bases aligning to TRBD1. V was pared by 4 bases and J by 5 bases, with 7 bases of the junction left unmatched. Per the germline V gene, CDR1 is SNHLY and CDR2 is FYNNEI. The CDR3 extends over 14 amino acids. CDR3 sequence: CASSVGQDLTEAFF. The CDR3, as DNA: TGTGCCAGCAGTGTAGGACAGGATTTAACTGAAGCTTTCTTT.

For this clonotype: A much larger clone lies a single base off, so this may be a read error. This chain uses TRBV20-1 with TRBJ2-1; D perhaps matches TRBD2 (6 bases). Germline CDR1 DFQATT, CDR2 SNEGSKA (reference sequence). The CDR3 totals 15 residues. V dropped 0 bases and J dropped 10 bases, with 19 bases sitting between them. The CDR3 DNA reads as TGCAGTGCTAGAGATCACGGGAGTTTGAGGGGCGAGCAGTTCTTC. It translates to CSARDHGSLRGEQFF.

V is TRBV7-9 and J is TRBJ2-2; D is uncertain. The length of the CDR3 is 13 residues. The germline CDR1 and CDR2 sequences are SEHNR and FQNEAQ (reference sequence). CDR3 sequence: CLWQHANTGELFF. CDR3 DNA: TGTCTCTGGCAGCACGCGAACACCGGGGAGCTGTTTTTT.

There are many counts of this clonotype. This chain uses TRBV10-3 with TRBJ2-7, with no clear D. Germline CDR1 ENHRY, CDR2 SYGVKD. This CDR3 is 13 amino acids long. With 8 bases removed from V and 2 bases from J, the gap between germline ends came to 13 bases. This chain's CDR3 is CAIGERNTYEQYF. CDR3 sequence (DNA): TGTGCCATCGGAGAGAGGAATACCTACGAGCAGTACTTC.

This clonotype occurred many times. The chain carries TRBV2 and TRBJ2-7, with D maybe TRBD2 (6 bases). CDR1 is SNHLY and CDR2 is FYNNEI in the germline V gene. CDR3 length equals 14 residues. The V and J ends lost 6 bases and 0 bases respectively, with 12 bases between them. In nucleotides, the CDR3 is TGTGCCAGCAGGGGGACTCCCGGCTCCTACGAGCAGTACTTC. Translated, it gives CASRGTPGSYEQYF.

This clonotype was detected ten times or more. The gene calls are TRBV12-3 or TRBV12-4 and TRBJ2-5, with 9 bases aligning to TRBD2. With V trimmed by 6 bases and J by 3 bases, 11 bases remained unmatched. The CDR3 totals 16 residues. CDR3: CASSWALAGREETQYF. As DNA, the CDR3 is TGTGCCAGCAGCTGGGCCCTAGCGGGACGAGAAGAGACCCAGTACTTC.

This clonotype was detected a few times. V is TRBV27 and J is TRBJ2-5; D is possibly TRBD2 (6 bases). The CDR3 is 16 amino acids. Germline CDR1 and CDR2: MNHEY and SMNVEV (reference sequence). Trimming removed 3 bases from V and 2 bases from J, with 16 bases in between. CDR3 DNA sequence: TGTGCCAGCAGTTTGGGGCCGGGAGCAAGGCAAGAGACCCAGTACTTC. It codes for CASSLGPGARQETQYF.

This clonotype was counted many times. The chain couples TRBV19 to TRBJ2-1, with 7 bases that match TRBD1. Germline V gene lookup returns CDR1 LNHDA and CDR2 SQIVND (reference sequence). V trimming: 1 base; J trimming: 5 bases; junction bases outside the gene matches: 11. CDR3 length equals 17 residues. Here the CDR3 DNA reads TGTGCCAGTAGTATAGGTAGCAGGGGGAGAGGGAACAATGAGCAGTTCTTC. It encodes CASSIGSRGRGNNEQFF.

Many counts were recorded for this clonotype. The chain uses TRBV5-1 and TRBJ1-2; TRBD1 agrees at 7 bases. The CDR3 contains 13 residues. V shed 2 bases and J 7 bases; nucleotides not matched to a gene: 5. Germline V gives CDR1 SGHRS, CDR2 YFSETQ. The CDR3 nucleotides are TGCGCCAGCAGCTTCCAGACAGGGAGTGGCTACACCTTC. Protein: CASSFQTGSGYTF.